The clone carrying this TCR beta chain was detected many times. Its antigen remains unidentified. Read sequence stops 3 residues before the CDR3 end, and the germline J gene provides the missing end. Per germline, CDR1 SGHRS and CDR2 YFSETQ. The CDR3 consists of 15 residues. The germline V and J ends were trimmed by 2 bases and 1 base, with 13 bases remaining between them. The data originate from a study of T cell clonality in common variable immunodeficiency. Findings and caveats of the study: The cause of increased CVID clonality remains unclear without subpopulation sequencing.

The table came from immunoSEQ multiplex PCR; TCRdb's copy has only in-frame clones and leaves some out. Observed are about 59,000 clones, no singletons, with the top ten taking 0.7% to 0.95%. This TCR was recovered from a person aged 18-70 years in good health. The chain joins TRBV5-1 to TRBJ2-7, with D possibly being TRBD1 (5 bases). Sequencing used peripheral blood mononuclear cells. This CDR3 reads CASSFSDSPSYEQYF. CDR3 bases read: TGCGCCAGCAGCTTTTCCGACAGCCCATCCTACGAG.